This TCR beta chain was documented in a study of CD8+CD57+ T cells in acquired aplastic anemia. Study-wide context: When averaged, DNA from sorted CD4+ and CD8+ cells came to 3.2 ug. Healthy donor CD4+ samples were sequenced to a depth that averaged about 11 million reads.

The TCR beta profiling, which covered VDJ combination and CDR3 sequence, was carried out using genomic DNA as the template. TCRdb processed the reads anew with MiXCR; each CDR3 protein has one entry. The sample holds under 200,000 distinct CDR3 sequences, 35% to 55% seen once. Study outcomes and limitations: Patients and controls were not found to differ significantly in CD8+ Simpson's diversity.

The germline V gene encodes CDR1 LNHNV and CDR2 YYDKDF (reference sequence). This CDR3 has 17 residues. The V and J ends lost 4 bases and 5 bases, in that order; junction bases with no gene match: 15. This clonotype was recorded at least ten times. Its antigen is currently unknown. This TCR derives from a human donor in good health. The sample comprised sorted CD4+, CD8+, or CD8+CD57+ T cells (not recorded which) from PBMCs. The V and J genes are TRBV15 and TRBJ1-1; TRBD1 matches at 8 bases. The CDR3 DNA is TGTGCCACCAGCATCATCGACAGGGGCCCAGCGACGACTGAAGCTTTCTTT. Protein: CATSIIDRGPATTEAFF.